These T cell receptor beta chains were read from a single sample in a study of radiotherapy plus CTLA-4 blockade in lung cancer. This table comes from immunoSEQ multiplex PCR, and its TCRdb copy is limited to in-frame clones, with some not included. The sample consists of 70,000 to 90,000 clones, roughly 80% of them appearing once. Sequenced here: peripheral blood, sampled from a patient treated with radiotherapy plus ipilimumab. The receptors originated from a human donor with non-small cell lung cancer who had stable disease on radiotherapy plus ipilimumab. Each CDR3 is given with its conserved first and last residue. Fields, in order: D gene, CDR3 length, clone size, V gene, J gene, CDR3 DNA, CDR3 protein. D genes are given only for firm matches. The size field is filled for only some rows; it gives once, few, many or a size class.

TRBD1,16,NA,TRBV27,TRBJ1-1,TGTGCCAGCAGTTTATCGAGGCCGCAGGGGGACACTGAAGCTTTCTTT,CASSLSRPQGDTEAFF
NA,15,NA,TRBV28,TRBJ1-5,TGTGCCAGCAGTTTAGAGTCCCTAGCCCATCAGCCCCAGCATTTT,CASSLESLAHQPQHF
NA,13,few,TRBV29-1,TRBJ1-5,TGCAGCGTTGAATACGGACTCAATCAGCCCCAGCATTTT,CSVEYGLNQPQHF
NA,15,NA,TRBV5-1,TRBJ1-2,TGCGCCAGCAGATCGAACACCGGAGAGGGCTATGGCTACACCTTC,CASRSNTGEGYGYTF
TRBD1,17,NA,TRBV7-9,TRBJ2-7,TGTGCCAGCAGCTCTCAGGGACAGGCCGGGTTCTCCTACGAGCTGTACTTC,CASSSQGQAGFSYELYF
TRBD1,14,NA,TRBV18,TRBJ2-2,TGTGCCAGCTCACCGACAGGGCCCACCGGGGAGCTGTTTTTT,CASSPTGPTGELFF
NA,16,NA,TRBV7-8,TRBJ1-4,TGTGCCAGCGGTCCGAGTATAGTGGTGTCTAATGAAAAACTGTTTTTT,CASGPSIVVSNEKLFF
NA,11,NA,TRBV19,TRBJ2-7,TGTGCCGCAGGGGTTACCTACGAGCAGTACTTC,CAAGVTYEQYF
TRBD2,15,NA,TRBV27,TRBJ2-7,TGTGCCAGCAGTTTACTAGCGGGAAATCTCTACGAGCAGTACTTC,CASSLLAGNLYEQYF
TRBD1,14,NA,TRBV6-5,TRBJ1-6,TGTGCCAGCAGAAAGACAGGGGGCCTCTCACCCCTCCACTTT,CASRKTGGLSPLHF
TRBD1,14,NA,TRBV6-1,TRBJ2-7,TGTGCCAGCCTAGCCAGGACAGGGGGTGGCGAGCAGTACTTC,CASLARTGGGEQYF
NA,13,NA,TRBV18,TRBJ2-3,TGTGCCAGCTCCCCTGCGGGCACAGATACGCAGTATTTT,CASSPAGTDTQYF
NA,13,NA,TRBV18,TRBJ2-3,TGTGCCAGCTCACCTGCGGGGGCGGATACGCAGTATTTT,CASSPAGADTQYF
NA,16,NA,TRBV7-2,TRBJ1-1,TGTGCCAGCAGCTTGGGGACACCGAGCACTAACACTGAAGCTTTCTTT,CASSLGTPSTNTEAFF
NA,15,NA,TRBV18,TRBJ1-4,TGTGCCAGCTCACCGACACAGGGTGGGAATGAAAAACTGTCTTTT,CASSPTQGGNEKLSF
NA,15,NA,TRBV7-2,TRBJ1-1,TGTGCCAGCAGTTCATCTCCCAGGAAGAACACTGAAGCTTTCTTT,CASSSSPRKNTEAFF
NA,13,NA,TRBV5-1,TRBJ1-2,TGCGCCAGCAGCTTCCGTCAGGGTTATGGCTACACCTTC,CASSFRQGYGYTF
TRBD2,15,NA,TRBV28,TRBJ2-1,TGTGCCAGCAGTTTCAGACTAGCGGGGAACAATGAGCAGTTCTTC,CASSFRLAGNNEQFF
NA,15,NA,TRBV28,TRBJ1-1,TGTGCCAGCAGTACTCCGCGGGGTCTATACACTGAAGCTTTCTTT,CASSTPRGLYTEAFF
NA,15,NA,TRBV7-3,TRBJ2-3,TGTGCCAGCAGCTTAAAGGGGTTCGAGGGAGATACGCAGTATTTT,CASSLKGFEGDTQYF
NA,16,once,TRBV5-1,TRBJ2-2,TGCGCCAGCAGCTTTCAGCCAGGGGCGAACACCGGGGAGCTGTTTTTT,CASSFQPGANTGELFF
NA,17,NA,TRBV7-8,TRBJ1-3,TGTGCCAGCAGCCCTTACCGGGACCTAGCCTCTGGAAACACCATATATTTT,CASSPYRDLASGNTIYF
NA,14,NA,TRBV18,TRBJ1-1,TGTGCCAGCTCACCACGGGATGTAAGAACTGAAGCTTTCTTT,CASSPRDVRTEAFF
TRBD2,14,NA,TRBV5-1,TRBJ2-1,TGCGCCAGCAGCTTACTAGCGGGACAAGGTGAGCAGTTCTTC,CASSLLAGQGEQFF
NA,14,NA,TRBV6-4,TRBJ2-3,TGTGCCAGCAGTGACGAGCGGACCACAGATACGCAGTATTTT,CASSDERTTDTQYF
TRBD1,16,NA,TRBV28,TRBJ1-6,TGTGCCAGCAGGCCAACACAGGGGGCCCTTAATTCACCCCTCCACTTT,CASRPTQGALNSPLHF
NA,13,NA,TRBV27,TRBJ2-7,TGTGCCAGCAGTTTAAAGGCTTGGGGCGAGCAGTACTTC,CASSLKAWGEQYF
TRBD1,15,few,TRBV30,TRBJ1-2,TGTGCCTGGAGTTCAATCCGGGACAGGGGGAAAGGCTACACCTTC,CAWSSIRDRGKGYTF
NA,12,NA,TRBV28,TRBJ1-5,TGTGCCAGCAGTACACAGGGTAAGCCCCAGCATTTT,CASSTQGKPQHF
TRBD1,16,NA,TRBV9,TRBJ1-6,TGTGCCAGCAGCGCACCGAGGGGCAGGGGGAATTCACCCCTCCACTTT,CASSAPRGRGNSPLHF
TRBD2,15,once,TRBV25-1,TRBJ2-5,TGTGCCAGCGCGCTAGCGGGGGCTTCTCAAGAGACCCAGTACTTC,CASALAGASQETQYF
NA,13,NA,TRBV10-3,TRBJ2-7,TGTGCCATCAGTGAAACTCCGACAGACGAGCAGTACTTC,CAISETPTDEQYF
NA,13,few,TRBV19,TRBJ2-7,TGTGCCAGTAGCGACAGGTCTAGGGACGAGCAGTACTTC,CASSDRSRDEQYF
TRBD2,16,NA,TRBV29-1,TRBJ2-3,TGCAGCGCCGAAAGGATCCGGGACTACCGCACAGATACGCAGTATTTT,CSAERIRDYRTDTQYF
TRBD2,15,few,TRBV6-4,TRBJ2-1,TGTGCCAGCAGTGAGAACCTAGCGGCATACAATGAGCAGTTCTTC,CASSENLAAYNEQFF
TRBD1,16,NA,TRBV4-1,TRBJ2-1,TGCGCCAGCAGCCAATCGACAGGGACCCCCTACAATGAGCAGTTCTTC,CASSQSTGTPYNEQFF
NA,15,few,TRBV6-1,TRBJ2-5,TGTGCCAGCAGTCCGGACTACCTTTACCAAGAGACCCAGTACTTC,CASSPDYLYQETQYF
TRBD2,17,NA,TRBV9,TRBJ2-7,TGTGCCAGCAGCCCCCGGACTAGCGGGAGTATAAGCTACGAGCAGTACTTC,CASSPRTSGSISYEQYF
NA,13,NA,TRBV30,TRBJ2-1,TGTGCCTGGAGCGTTGCAGGAAGGCATGAGCAGTTCTTC,CAWSVAGRHEQFF
NA,13,NA,TRBV2,TRBJ1-2,TGTGCCAGCACCCAGGGGTACGGCTATGGCTACACCTTC,CASTQGYGYGYTF
TRBD1,14,NA,TRBV28,TRBJ2-5,TGTGCCAGCAGCTCGACAGGGAAGGAAGAGACCCAGTACTTC,CASSSTGKEETQYF
NA,16,NA,TRBV27,TRBJ2-3,TGTGCCAGCAGTTTATCGAACCCAGGGCGCACAGATACGCAGTATTTT,CASSLSNPGRTDTQYF
TRBD1,16,NA,TRBV29-1,TRBJ2-6,TGCAGCGTTTACGACAGGGGGCGTGGTGGGGCCAACGTCCTGACTTTC,CSVYDRGRGGANVLTF
NA,14,few,TRBV4-3,TRBJ2-1,TGCGCCAGCAGCCAAGACGAAGGGTTCGATGAGCAGTTCTTC,CASSQDEGFDEQFF
TRBD1,14,few,TRBV7-9,TRBJ2-7,TGTGCCAGCAGCCCGGGACAGATGAACTACGAGCAGTACTTC,CASSPGQMNYEQYF
NA,14,NA,TRBV27,TRBJ2-7,TGTGCCAGCAGCGGGCAGGGGATATCCTACGAGCAGTACTTC,CASSGQGISYEQYF
TRBD1,14,once,TRBV30,TRBJ1-2,TGTGCCTGGAGTCAGACAGGGCTCGGCTATGGCTACACCTTC,CAWSQTGLGYGYTF
NA,13,NA,TRBV5-1,TRBJ2-7,TGCGCCAGCAGCTTGGGGGTACGATACGAGCAGTACTTC,CASSLGVRYEQYF
NA,17,NA,TRBV21-1,TRBJ2-1,TGTGCCAGCAGCAAAGGTGGGAATGGACAGCGGGTAGGTGAGCAGTTCTTC,CASSKGGNGQRVGEQFF
NA,12,few,TRBV28,TRBJ1-1,TGTGCCAGCAGTTTAATGAACACTGAAGCTTTCTTT,CASSLMNTEAFF
NA,17,NA,TRBV7-3,TRBJ2-6,TGTGCCAGCAGCCTCCTTAGCGGTACGGGAGGGGCCAACGTCCTGACTTTC,CASSLLSGTGGANVLTF
TRBD1,13,NA,TRBV28,TRBJ1-6,TGTGCCAGCAGCCTTCAGGGGGATTCACCCCTCCACTTT,CASSLQGDSPLHF
NA,15,few,TRBV19,TRBJ2-1,TGTGCCAGTAGTATAAGTGGGCCCACTTACAATGAGCAGTTCTTC,CASSISGPTYNEQFF